This T cell receptor (beta chain) is from a study of Ad26.COV2.S vaccination and SARS-CoV-2 variants. The protocol was immunoSEQ multiplex PCR, while the TCRdb copy is restricted to in-frame clones and leaves out a portion. The sample has approximately 300,000 clones, around 83% seen once. About this clone itself: At the DNA level, this CDR3 is encoded by other sequences in the same sample as well.

The sample's treatment: about 20 received Ad26.COV2.S at low or high dose, single or two shots; 5 received placebo; per-sample allocation not given. The investigators took samples on day 63 after the first vaccine or placebo injection. The starting material was peripheral blood, obtained in a trial of Ad26.COV2.S vaccine versus placebo. This TCR was sampled from a person between 18 and 65 years old who received the Ad26.COV2.S COVID-19 vaccine or a placebo.

CDR3 sequence reads: CASSLGTGGNQPQHF. The CDR3 nucleotides read TGTGCCAGCAGCTTAGGTACAGGGGGCAATCAGCCCCAGCATTTT. The rearrangement uses TRBV7-9 and TRBJ1-5; TRBD1 matches 7 bases. Per the germline V gene, CDR1 is SEHNR and CDR2 is FQNEAQ (reference sequence). J lost 2 bases, V lost 1 base, and 2 bases had no gene match. The CDR3 runs 15 residues.